A selection of T cell receptor beta chains follows, all from one sample in a study of chemoradiotherapy in HPV16-positive cancers. Profiled with immunoSEQ multiplex PCR; TCRdb holds only in-frame clones, not every one. The sample includes approximately 940 clones, 94% seen only once; the top ten take approximately 4.5%. The sample was tumor tissue, taken from a patient who underwent chemoradiotherapy. These receptors were taken from a human donor with HPV-associated anogenital cancer. Each CDR3 is given with its conserved first and last residue. Fields, in order: V gene, CDR3 length, clone size, J gene, D gene, CDR3 DNA, CDR3 protein. The D gene is left open where the match is weak. Clone size is not always given. Where it is, it says once, few, many or a class for expanded clones.

v_call: TRBV28; cdr3_length: 15; clone_size: once; j_call: TRBJ1-2; d_call: TRBD1; cdr3_nt: TGTGCCAGCAGTCGTCCGGGACAGGGGATTTATGGCTACACCTTC; cdr3_aa: CASSRPGQGIYGYTF
v_call: TRBV13; cdr3_length: 15; clone_size: once; j_call: TRBJ1-2; d_call: TRBD1; cdr3_nt: TGTGCCAGCAGCTTAAGACAGGGGGCGATGGGTGGCTACACCTTC; cdr3_aa: CASSLRQGAMGGYTF
v_call: TRBV19; cdr3_length: 16; clone_size: .; j_call: TRBJ1-6; d_call: .; cdr3_nt: TGTGCCAGTAGTATATTGTCCGGCATTGAGGGTTCACCCCTCCACTTT; cdr3_aa: CASSILSGIEGSPLHF
v_call: TRBV7-2; cdr3_length: 13; clone_size: .; j_call: TRBJ2-5; d_call: .; cdr3_nt: TGTGCCAGCAGCGGCGGACTACCGGAGACCCAGTACTTC; cdr3_aa: CASSGGLPETQYF
v_call: TRBV7-9; cdr3_length: 14; clone_size: .; j_call: TRBJ2-1; d_call: TRBD1; cdr3_nt: TGTGCCAGCAGTTTCGCCCGGGACAGCAATGAGCAGTTCTTC; cdr3_aa: CASSFARDSNEQFF
v_call: TRBV6-6; cdr3_length: 14; clone_size: .; j_call: TRBJ2-7; d_call: .; cdr3_nt: TGTGCCAGCAGTCTGACACCAAGCTCCTACGAGCAGTACTTC; cdr3_aa: CASSLTPSSYEQYF
v_call: TRBV7-3; cdr3_length: 14; clone_size: .; j_call: TRBJ2-2; d_call: TRBD1; cdr3_nt: TGTGCCAGCAGTACAGGGGTCGGCACCGGGGAGCTGTTTTTT; cdr3_aa: CASSTGVGTGELFF
v_call: TRBV7-2; cdr3_length: 13; clone_size: .; j_call: TRBJ1-3; d_call: .; cdr3_nt: TGTGCCAGCAGCGGACACTCTGGAAACACCATATATTTT; cdr3_aa: CASSGHSGNTIYF
v_call: TRBV6-6; cdr3_length: 15; clone_size: .; j_call: TRBJ2-1; d_call: .; cdr3_nt: TGTGCCAGCAGTTACATATCGGGAGCCGAGGATGAGCAGTTCTTC; cdr3_aa: CASSYISGAEDEQFF
v_call: TRBV27; cdr3_length: 19; clone_size: .; j_call: TRBJ2-1; d_call: .; cdr3_nt: TGTGCCAGCAGTAATCCAACGCCTAACGACGGAATTCCGCAAGATGAGCAGTTCTTC; cdr3_aa: CASSNPTPNDGIPQDEQFF
v_call: TRBV15; cdr3_length: 18; clone_size: .; j_call: TRBJ2-3; d_call: TRBD1; cdr3_nt: TGTGCCACCAGCAGAGATTGGGACAGAGGGTCTGGCACAGATACGCAGTATTTT; cdr3_aa: CATSRDWDRGSGTDTQYF
v_call: TRBV12-5; cdr3_length: 14; clone_size: .; j_call: TRBJ1-1; d_call: .; cdr3_nt: TGTGCTAGTGGTTTGCCGCAGTCCAACACTGAAGCTTTCTTT; cdr3_aa: CASGLPQSNTEAFF
v_call: TRBV5-6; cdr3_length: 14; clone_size: few; j_call: TRBJ2-3; d_call: .; cdr3_nt: TGTGCCAGCAGCTTGGGGCAGCTCTGGGATACGCAGTATTTT; cdr3_aa: CASSLGQLWDTQYF
v_call: TRBV7-9; cdr3_length: 16; clone_size: .; j_call: TRBJ2-5; d_call: TRBD2; cdr3_nt: TGTGCCAGCAGCCTGGGGGCGGGGGGTAACTTCGAGACCCAGTACTTC; cdr3_aa: CASSLGAGGNFETQYF
v_call: TRBV9; cdr3_length: 16; clone_size: .; j_call: TRBJ2-1; d_call: .; cdr3_nt: TGTGCCAGCAGCGTGAGAACCGGGACTTCCTACAATGAGCAGTTCTTC; cdr3_aa: CASSVRTGTSYNEQFF
v_call: TRBV15; cdr3_length: 13; clone_size: .; j_call: TRBJ1-6; d_call: .; cdr3_nt: TGTGCCACCAGTTTGAAGCCAGCCGCACCCCTCCACTTT; cdr3_aa: CATSLKPAAPLHF
v_call: TRBV16; cdr3_length: 13; clone_size: .; j_call: TRBJ2-7; d_call: .; cdr3_nt: TGTGCCAGCAGCCAATCCCCTTCCTACGAGCAGTACTTC; cdr3_aa: CASSQSPSYEQYF
v_call: TRBV11-2; cdr3_length: 17; clone_size: .; j_call: TRBJ2-7; d_call: .; cdr3_nt: TGTGCCAGCAGCCGCACTGGGGGGCGCAAAAGAGTGGCCGAGCAGTACTTC; cdr3_aa: CASSRTGGRKRVAEQYF
v_call: TRBV4-3; cdr3_length: 17; clone_size: .; j_call: TRBJ1-3; d_call: TRBD1; cdr3_nt: TGCGCCAGCAGCCAAAAAGCGACAGGGCGGACTGGAAACACCATATATTTT; cdr3_aa: CASSQKATGRTGNTIYF
v_call: TRBV6-5; cdr3_length: 15; clone_size: .; j_call: TRBJ2-1; d_call: TRBD2; cdr3_nt: TGTGCCAGCAGCTCTGCTAGCGGGGGACGAAATGAGCAGTTCTTC; cdr3_aa: CASSSASGGRNEQFF
v_call: TRBV5-1; cdr3_length: 15; clone_size: .; j_call: TRBJ2-5; d_call: .; cdr3_nt: TGCGCCAGCAGCGCCCGACTCGTCTCGGGGGAGACCCAGTACTTC; cdr3_aa: CASSARLVSGETQYF
v_call: TRBV7-3; cdr3_length: 13; clone_size: .; j_call: TRBJ1-2; d_call: TRBD1; cdr3_nt: TGTGCCAGCAGTTTTACAGGGGGCGCTGGCTACACCTTC; cdr3_aa: CASSFTGGAGYTF
v_call: TRBV5-1; cdr3_length: 14; clone_size: .; j_call: TRBJ2-1; d_call: .; cdr3_nt: TGCGCCAGCAGCTTGGGGGACTTCTACAATGAGCAGTTCTTC; cdr3_aa: CASSLGDFYNEQFF
v_call: TRBV19; cdr3_length: 13; clone_size: .; j_call: TRBJ1-1; d_call: TRBD1; cdr3_nt: TGTGCCAGTAGCTGGACAGGACAAACTGAAGCTTTCTTT; cdr3_aa: CASSWTGQTEAFF
v_call: TRBV4-3; cdr3_length: 15; clone_size: .; j_call: TRBJ2-3; d_call: TRBD2; cdr3_nt: TGCGCCAGCAGATTGACTAGCGTGGGGACAGATACGCAGTATTTT; cdr3_aa: CASRLTSVGTDTQYF
v_call: TRBV5-4; cdr3_length: 13; clone_size: .; j_call: TRBJ2-5; d_call: TRBD1; cdr3_nt: TGTGCCAGCAGCCTTAGACAGGGGGAGACCCAGTACTTC; cdr3_aa: CASSLRQGETQYF
v_call: TRBV7-3; cdr3_length: 13; clone_size: .; j_call: TRBJ2-7; d_call: .; cdr3_nt: TGTGCCAGCAGCGAAAACTACGGCCTGGGGCAGTACTTC; cdr3_aa: CASSENYGLGQYF
v_call: TRBV6-5; cdr3_length: 15; clone_size: .; j_call: TRBJ2-5; d_call: TRBD1; cdr3_nt: TGTGCCAGCAGGTCTCCGGGACAGGGCGTCGAGACCCAGTACTTC; cdr3_aa: CASRSPGQGVETQYF
v_call: TRBV14; cdr3_length: 14; clone_size: .; j_call: TRBJ1-4; d_call: TRBD1; cdr3_nt: TGTGCCAGCAGCACCGGGACAGTTAATGAAAAACTGTTTTTT; cdr3_aa: CASSTGTVNEKLFF
v_call: TRBV18; cdr3_length: 14; clone_size: .; j_call: TRBJ1-1; d_call: .; cdr3_nt: TGTGCCAGCTCACCTCAGCGACAGGTCCCTGAAGCTTTCTTT; cdr3_aa: CASSPQRQVPEAFF
v_call: TRBV5-1; cdr3_length: 16; clone_size: .; j_call: TRBJ1-3; d_call: .; cdr3_nt: TGCGCCAGCAGCATGGAGGAACGGAACTCTGGAAACACCATATATTTT; cdr3_aa: CASSMEERNSGNTIYF
v_call: TRBV7-2; cdr3_length: 13; clone_size: .; j_call: TRBJ1-5; d_call: .; cdr3_nt: TGTGCCAGCAGCAGCAGGGTCAATCAGCCCCAGCATTTT; cdr3_aa: CASSSRVNQPQHF
v_call: TRBV25-1; cdr3_length: 15; clone_size: .; j_call: TRBJ2-5; d_call: TRBD2; cdr3_nt: TGTGCCAGCAGAGTGGGACTAGCGGGGAGGGAGACCCAGTACTTC; cdr3_aa: CASRVGLAGRETQYF
v_call: TRBV4-3; cdr3_length: 15; clone_size: .; j_call: TRBJ2-1; d_call: TRBD1; cdr3_nt: TGCGCCAGCAGCCAAGTGGGGACAGGGTCGAATGAGCAGTTCTTC; cdr3_aa: CASSQVGTGSNEQFF
v_call: TRBV5-6; cdr3_length: 18; clone_size: .; j_call: TRBJ2-5; d_call: .; cdr3_nt: TGTGCCAGCAGCTTGAAACGGCAGGGAAGGATCGGGGCAGAGACCCAGTACTTC; cdr3_aa: CASSLKRQGRIGAETQYF
v_call: TRBV14; cdr3_length: 14; clone_size: .; j_call: TRBJ1-2; d_call: .; cdr3_nt: TGTGCCAGCAGCCAACAGTCCGGGCCTTATGGCTACACCTTC; cdr3_aa: CASSQQSGPYGYTF
v_call: TRBV6-1; cdr3_length: 15; clone_size: .; j_call: TRBJ2-7; d_call: TRBD2; cdr3_nt: TGTGCCAGCCCGCAGTGGCGGGGGGGCCGCTACGAGCAGTACTTC; cdr3_aa: CASPQWRGGRYEQYF
v_call: TRBV9; cdr3_length: 13; clone_size: .; j_call: TRBJ1-2; d_call: .; cdr3_nt: TGTGCCAGCAGCGTAGATTTTAACTATGGCTACACCTTC; cdr3_aa: CASSVDFNYGYTF
v_call: TRBV7-9; cdr3_length: 12; clone_size: .; j_call: TRBJ2-1; d_call: .; cdr3_nt: TGTGCCAGCAGCTTCAAGGGGGATGAGCAGTTCTTC; cdr3_aa: CASSFKGDEQFF
v_call: TRBV5-4; cdr3_length: 18; clone_size: .; j_call: TRBJ2-2; d_call: TRBD2; cdr3_nt: TGTGCCAGCAGCAGGACTAGCGGGGGGGATTATCGCACCGGGGAGCTGTTTTTT; cdr3_aa: CASSRTSGGDYRTGELFF
v_call: TRBV18; cdr3_length: 13; clone_size: .; j_call: TRBJ1-2; d_call: .; cdr3_nt: TGTGCCAGCTCACCAACCGTCCCCTATGGCTACACCTTC; cdr3_aa: CASSPTVPYGYTF
v_call: TRBV27; cdr3_length: 13; clone_size: .; j_call: TRBJ2-3; d_call: .; cdr3_nt: TGTGCCAGCAGTTTCCGGGGGACAGATACGCAGTATTTT; cdr3_aa: CASSFRGTDTQYF
v_call: TRBV12-5; cdr3_length: 18; clone_size: .; j_call: TRBJ2-1; d_call: TRBD2; cdr3_nt: TGTGCTAGTGGTTTTTCCCGGACTAGCGGGGGGGCCTTGAATGAGCAGTTCTTC; cdr3_aa: CASGFSRTSGGALNEQFF
v_call: TRBV5-6; cdr3_length: 16; clone_size: .; j_call: TRBJ2-1; d_call: TRBD2; cdr3_nt: TGTGCCAGCAGCCCCACATCTAGCGGGGGTTACAATGAGCAGTTCTTC; cdr3_aa: CASSPTSSGGYNEQFF
v_call: TRBV9; cdr3_length: 15; clone_size: few; j_call: TRBJ1-4; d_call: TRBD1; cdr3_nt: TGTGCCAGCAGCGCGACAGGGGGAATGGGAGAAAAACTGTTTTTT; cdr3_aa: CASSATGGMGEKLFF